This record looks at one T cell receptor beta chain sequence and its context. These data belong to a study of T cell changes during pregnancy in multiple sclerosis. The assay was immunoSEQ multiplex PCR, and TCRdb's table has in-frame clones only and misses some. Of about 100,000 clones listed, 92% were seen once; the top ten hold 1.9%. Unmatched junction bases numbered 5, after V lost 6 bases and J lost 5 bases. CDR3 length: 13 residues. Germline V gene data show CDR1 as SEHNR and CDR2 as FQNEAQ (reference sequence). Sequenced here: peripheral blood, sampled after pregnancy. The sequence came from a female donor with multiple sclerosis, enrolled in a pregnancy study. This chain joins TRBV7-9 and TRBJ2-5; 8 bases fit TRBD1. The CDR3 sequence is CASRAGGMETQYF. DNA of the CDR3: TGTGCCAGCAGAGCAGGGGGCATGGAGACCCAGTACTTC.